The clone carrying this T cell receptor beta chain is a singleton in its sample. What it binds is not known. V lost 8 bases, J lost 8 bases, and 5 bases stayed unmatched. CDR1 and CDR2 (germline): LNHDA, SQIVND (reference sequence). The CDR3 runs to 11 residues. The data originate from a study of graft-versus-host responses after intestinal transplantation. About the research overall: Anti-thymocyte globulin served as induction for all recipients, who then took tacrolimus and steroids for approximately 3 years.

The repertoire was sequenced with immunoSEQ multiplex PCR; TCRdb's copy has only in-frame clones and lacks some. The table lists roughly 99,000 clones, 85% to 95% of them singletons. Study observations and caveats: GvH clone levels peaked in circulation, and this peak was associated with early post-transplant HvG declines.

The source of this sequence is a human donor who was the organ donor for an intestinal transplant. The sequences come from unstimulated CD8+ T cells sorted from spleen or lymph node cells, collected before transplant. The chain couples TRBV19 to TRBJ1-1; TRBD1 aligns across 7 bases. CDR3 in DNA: TGTGCCAGTGGCAGGGGGATAGAAGCTTTCTTT. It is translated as CASGRGIEAFF.